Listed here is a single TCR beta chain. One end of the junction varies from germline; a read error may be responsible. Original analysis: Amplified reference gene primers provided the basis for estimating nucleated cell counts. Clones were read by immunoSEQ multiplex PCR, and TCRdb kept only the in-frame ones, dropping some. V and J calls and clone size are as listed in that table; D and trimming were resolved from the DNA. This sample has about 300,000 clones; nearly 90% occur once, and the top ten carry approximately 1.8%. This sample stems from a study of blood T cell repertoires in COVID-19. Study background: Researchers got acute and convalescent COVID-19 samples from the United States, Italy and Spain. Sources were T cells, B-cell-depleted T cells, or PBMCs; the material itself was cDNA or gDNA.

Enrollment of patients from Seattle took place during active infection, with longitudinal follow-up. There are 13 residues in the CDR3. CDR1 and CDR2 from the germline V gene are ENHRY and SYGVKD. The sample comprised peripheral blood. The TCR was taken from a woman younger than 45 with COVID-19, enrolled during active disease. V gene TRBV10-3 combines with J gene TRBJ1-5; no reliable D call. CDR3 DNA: TGTGCCATCTGTGAGGGCGGGAATCAGCCCCAGCATTTT. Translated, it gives CAICEGGNQPQHF.